These T cell receptor beta chains were read from a single sample in a study of T-cell reconstitution after alpha-beta-depleted transplantation in children. A single record per CDR3 protein comes from TCRdb applying MiXCR to the PCR reads. The sample lists 700,000 to 950,000 distinct CDR3 sequences; roughly 15% were seen once. The sample in question was PBMCs, mostly from graft donor cells, obtained 360 days after TCRalphabeta/CD19-depleted stem cell transplant. The receptors here all came from a male patient younger than 18 who had a stem cell transplant for acute lymphoblastic leukemia, so the T cells may come from the graft donor. CDR3s include the opening cysteine and the closing phenylalanine or tryptophan. The D gene is left open where the match is weak. The size of a clone is reported for some rows only, either as once, few or many, or as a class for expanded clones.

D | length | size | J | V | DNA | CDR3
TRBD2 | 15 | . | TRBJ2-1 | TRBV7-9 | TGTGCCAGCAGCCCTTCCGGGACTATCATCAATGAGCAGTTCTTC | CASSPSGTIINEQFF
. | 16 | many | TRBJ2-1 | TRBV7-2 | TGTGCCAGCAGCTTAGGAGAATACTTGGGGTACAATGAGCAGTTCTTC | CASSLGEYLGYNEQFF
TRBD1 | 14 | . | TRBJ2-7 | TRBV20-1 | TGCAGTGCTTCCGGACAGGGGGCGACTAGGGGGCAGTACTTC | CSASGQGATRGQYF
. | 14 | many | TRBJ2-7 | TRBV15 | TGTGCCACCAGCAGGGGAACAGGTAGCTACGAGCAGTACTTC | CATSRGTGSYEQYF
TRBD2 | 14 | few | TRBJ2-7 | TRBV7-3 | TGTGCCAGCAGCTCCACCGGGACTAGCACCGAGCAGTACTTC | CASSSTGTSTEQYF
. | 15 | many | TRBJ2-2 | TRBV5-8 | TGTGCCAGCAGCTTTGGCCACATAAACACCGGGGAGCTGTTTTTT | CASSFGHINTGELFF
. | 14 | . | TRBJ2-2 | TRBV27 | TGTGCCAGCAGTTTATACGCCCGGGGCGGGGAGCTGTTTTTT | CASSLYARGGELFF
. | 15 | . | TRBJ1-6 | TRBV10-3 | TGTGCCAGCTCGACTACAGGGATTTATAATTCACCCCTCCACTTT | CASSTTGIYNSPLHF
TRBD1 | 15 | . | TRBJ1-5 | TRBV5-6 | TGTGCCAGCAGCGGACAGGGGGCTTCCAATCAGCCCCAGCATTTT | CASSGQGASNQPQHF
TRBD1 | 14 | few | TRBJ2-3 | TRBV20-1 | TGCAGTGCAACCCGAAGGGGGCCGGTAGATACGCAGTATTTT | CSATRRGPVDTQYF
. | 15 | . | TRBJ1-1 | TRBV15 | TGTGCCACCAGTGATAGTGCGGGGTTTAACACTGAAGCTTTCTTT | CATSDSAGFNTEAFF
TRBD2 | 14 | few | TRBJ2-1 | TRBV20-1 | TGCAGTGCGCCCCTAGCGGGAGGTCTCAATGAGCAGTTCTTC | CSAPLAGGLNEQFF
TRBD2 | 17 | . | TRBJ2-2 | TRBV12-3/TRBV12-4 | TGTGCCAGCAGTTCTGGTAGCGGGAGTTCGAACACCGGGGAGCTGTTTTTT | CASSSGSGSSNTGELFF
. | 13 | . | TRBJ2-1 | TRBV18 | TGTGCCAGCTCGCGACTAGAATACAATGAGCAGTTCTTC | CASSRLEYNEQFF
TRBD2 | 13 | . | TRBJ2-3 | TRBV20-1 | TGCAGTGTTCCGGGACTAGCGGGAAATACGCAGTATTTT | CSVPGLAGNTQYF
. | 17 | few | TRBJ2-1 | TRBV4-1 | TGCGCCAGCAGCCGGTTTAGCGGAGAAAAACCCTACAATGAGCAGTTCTTC | CASSRFSGEKPYNEQFF
. | 15 | . | TRBJ1-2 | TRBV7-9 | TGTGCCAGCAGCTTAGCGATGGGCGCCGGGGATGGCTACACCTTC | CASSLAMGAGDGYTF